This T cell receptor (beta chain) was observed in a study of post-analysis software for immune sequencing data. Across the study: The courses of disease that were included comprised relapsing-remitting, secondary progressive and progressive-relapsing multiple sclerosis. Overall study results and limits: Samples made in the same batch grouped tightly together by F measure. When compared against controls, multiple sclerosis patients showed significantly lower normalized Chao1 diversity. Roughly 5 TRBV segments, TRBV5-6, TRBV5-1 and TRBV20-1 among them, were found more frequent in patients than controls.

This clonotype came up a few times. The antigen is unknown. V lost 5 bases, J lost 8 bases, and 14 bases lay in between. This CDR3 comprises 13 residues. The germline CDR1 and CDR2 sequences are SGHRS and YFSETQ. cDNA libraries of TCR beta carried unique molecular identifiers. About 540,000 cDNA molecules were obtained from roughly 0.93 to 9.6 million T cells. From the PCR reads, TCRdb called clonotypes with MiXCR, one entry per CDR3 protein. The sample gives approximately 690,000 distinct CDR3 sequences, approximately 59% of which show up once; about 11% is in the top ten. The sequence derives from a girl aged 2 to 9 with multiple sclerosis. The chain uses TRBV5-1 and TRBJ2-1, with D uncertain. Material for sequencing was blood. CDR3 region: CASSFPRGDEQFF. The CDR3 DNA sequence: TGCGCCAGCAGTTTCCCCCGAGGCGATGAGCAGTTCTTC.